A single sample is the source of the 29 T cell receptor beta chains below, sequenced in a study of blood T cell repertoires in COVID-19. Generated by immunoSEQ multiplex PCR, the TCRdb table keeps only in-frame clones and is missing some. The repertoire has fewer than 350,000 clones, 75% to 90% of them found once; the top ten carry under 2%. Sequenced: PBMCs or T cells enriched from blood (not recorded which). These receptors all stem from a woman aged 25-40 years who had been exposed to COVID-19.

The chain carries TRBV29-1 and TRBJ1-2, with D unclear. Trimming removed 3 bases from V and 7 bases from J, with 12 bases in between. There are 12 residues in the CDR3. The germline V gene encodes CDR1 SQVTM and CDR2 ANQGSEA. The CDR3 region is CSVEAAGGGYTF. The CDR3 DNA reads as TGCAGCGTTGAGGCCGCAGGTGGTGGCTACACCTTC. The full variable domain, in which reference TRBV29-1 and TRBJ1-2 provide the parts outside the CDR3, is SAVISQKPSRDICQRGTSLTIQCQVDSQVTMMFWYRQQPGQSLTLIATANQGSEATYESGFVIDKFPISRPNLTFSTLTVSNMSPEDSSIYLCSVEAAGGGYTFGSGTRLTVV.

The chain recombines TRBV9 with TRBJ1-4, with D possibly matching TRBD1 (6 bases). CDR3 length: 17 amino acids. Germline-derived CDR1 and CDR2 are SGDLS and YYNGEE. Trimming pared 4 bases from V and 7 bases from J, leaving 23 bases between. The chain's CDR3 is CASSPPEDSLKSEKLFF. The CDR3 DNA follows: TGTGCCAGCAGCCCCCCGGAGGACAGCCTCAAGTCTGAAAAACTGTTTTTT.

The chain recombines TRBV10-1 with TRBJ2-3, with 9 bases matching TRBD2. CDR1 is WNHNN, CDR2 SYGVQD, per germline (reference sequence). With 4 bases clipped from V and 4 bases from J, the junction kept 6 bases outside the gene matches. The CDR3 has 15 residues. The CDR3 DNA reads TGCGCCAGCAGTGTGGCGGGGGGGCCCGCAGATACGCAGTATTTT. Protein product: CASSVAGGPADTQYF.

This chain connects TRBV11-2 to TRBJ1-1; the match to TRBD1 covers 7 bases. In germline, CDR1 is SGHAT, CDR2 FQNNGV. Germline trimming cut 1 base from V and 11 bases from J; bases unmatched to any gene: 10. The CDR3 runs 14 residues. In DNA form, the CDR3 reads TGTGCCAGCAGCTTAGCCGGTTCAGGGGGTATGGCTTTCTTT. This sequence encodes CASSLAGSGGMAFF. Based on the CDR3 plus reference TRBV11-2 and TRBJ1-1, the full variable domain is EAGVAQSPRYKIIEKRQSVAFWCNPISGHATLYWYQQILGQGPKLLIQFQNNGVVDDSQLPKDRFSAERLKGVDSTLKIQPAKLEDSAVYLCASSLAGSGGMAFFGQGTRLTVV.

The chain carries TRBV19 and TRBJ2-4; TRBD2 aligns across 13 bases. Germline CDR1 LNHDA, CDR2 SQIVND (reference sequence). V was clipped by 7 bases and J by 7 bases; unmatched bases: 7. The CDR3 sequence is 15 residues long. The CDR3 reads CASTGLAGEWNIQYF. CDR3 DNA: TGTGCCAGTACCGGACTAGCGGGAGAGTGGAACATTCAGTACTTC.

The chain uses TRBV9 and TRBJ2-7; 7 bases map to TRBD2. The length of the CDR3 is 15 residues. Germline CDR1 and CDR2: SGDLS and YYNGEE. V trimming: 4 bases; J trimming: 2 bases; junction bases outside the gene matches: 9. CDR3 DNA sequence: TGTGCCAGCAGCCCAACTCCCAGCGGGACCTACGAGCAGTACTTC. This codes for CASSPTPSGTYEQYF.

The chain combines TRBV9 with TRBJ1-4; a weak D match, TRBD1 (6 bases). CDR3 length: 15 residues. The V gene's germline CDR1 is SGDLS and CDR2 YYNGEE. V lost 1 base and J lost 5, with 12 bases in between. The CDR3 bases are TGTGCCAGCAGCGTAACCGGGACAAACAATGAAAAACTGTTTTTT. It yields the protein CASSVTGTNNEKLFF.

The V gene is TRBV2, the J gene TRBJ2-7; TRBD1 matches 10 bases. The V gene end was trimmed by 6 bases and the J gene end by 4 bases; junction bases not matched to a gene: 3. The CDR3 consists of 13 residues. Germline CDR1 SNHLY, CDR2 FYNNEI. CDR3 coding DNA: TGTGCCAGCAGGGGACAGGGGTCTTACGAGCAGTACTTC. Its translation is CASRGQGSYEQYF.

The gene calls are TRBV10-1 and TRBJ2-3, with 10 nucleotides matching TRBD2. From germline, CDR1 is WNHNN and CDR2 SYGVQD (reference sequence). V lost 5 bases to trimming and J lost 5 bases; unmatched junction nucleotides: 13. The CDR3 contains 17 residues. CDR3 loop: CASSPRAGGPHGDTQYF. The CDR3 coding sequence is TGCGCCAGCAGTCCGAGAGCGGGGGGGCCTCATGGAGATACGCAGTATTTT.

The CDR3 DNA is TGTGCCAGGTCACCGGAGGAGATAACTCAGCCCCAGCATTTT. It encodes CARSPEEITQPQHF. J is TRBJ1-5 and V is TRBV6-7; D not certain. TRBV6-7 is placed among ORFs of uncertain function. V was pared by 9 bases and J by 6 bases, with 18 bases between. There are 14 residues in the CDR3.

The chain uses TRBV5-4 and TRBJ1-5; 7 bases map to TRBD1. Germline CDR1 is SGHNT and CDR2 is YYREEE (reference sequence). After removal of 5 bases from V and 6 bases from J, the junction contained 14 bases not matched to a gene. This CDR3 region has 16 residues. CDR3 bases: TGTGCCAGCAGATGCCAAAGACAGGGTTCGGCTCAGCCCCAGCATTTT. It is translated as CASRCQRQGSAQPQHF.

The rearrangement links TRBV5-4 to TRBJ2-7; TRBD1 matches at 10 bases. Germline trimming cut 7 bases from V and 4 bases from J; bases unmatched to any gene: 11. The CDR3 loop spans 15 amino acids. Germline V lookup: CDR1 SGHNT, CDR2 YYREEE (reference sequence). The CDR3 spells CASESGRTGGYEQYF. The CDR3 nucleotides read TGTGCCAGCGAGAGTGGGAGGACAGGGGGGTACGAGCAGTACTTC.

The chain links TRBV28 to TRBJ1-2; a weak D match, TRBD1 (6 bases). Deletions cut 6 bases from V and 9 bases from J, with 17 bases between. Germline lookup yields CDR1 MDHEN and CDR2 SYDVKM. The CDR3 spans 13 residues. CDR3 nucleotides: TGTGCCAGCAGATCCTCAGGGGCCCTTCGCTACACCTTC. Translation: CASRSSGALRYTF.

The chain couples TRBV30 to TRBJ1-2, with D unresolved. This CDR3 contains 14 residues. Deletions cut 0 bases from V and 4 bases from J, with 12 bases between. Per the germline V gene, CDR1 is GTSNPN and CDR2 is SVGIG (reference sequence). The CDR3 loop reads CAWSVLRAGYGYTF. The CDR3 DNA reads as TGTGCCTGGAGTGTACTGAGGGCCGGCTATGGCTACACCTTC.

The rearrangement uses TRBV7-3 and TRBJ2-1; 8 positions agree with TRBD1. V trimming: 4 bases; J trimming: 9 bases; junction bases outside the gene matches: 14. The CDR3 runs to 16 residues. Per the germline V gene, CDR1 is SGHTA and CDR2 is FQGTGA. This CDR3 is CASSSGQGGKESEQFF. The DNA for the CDR3 is TGTGCCAGCAGCTCCGGACAGGGCGGCAAAGAGTCTGAGCAGTTCTTC.

This chain uses TRBV7-9 with TRBJ1-1; a possible D gene is TRBD1 (6 bases). The CDR3 contains 15 residues. Germline V gene data show CDR1 as SEHNR and CDR2 as FQNEAQ (reference sequence). V was cut by 5 bases and J by 2 bases, with 15 bases left in between. CDR3: CASSPRGGGNTEAFF. CDR3 in DNA: TGTGCCAGCAGCCCAAGGGGTGGGGGCAACACTGAAGCTTTCTTT.

The rearrangement joins TRBV5-6 to TRBJ1-2; TRBD1 matches 9 bases. V shed 5 bases and J 4 bases; nucleotides not matched to a gene: 12. Germline V CDR1 and CDR2: SGHDT, YYEEEE. The CDR3 contains 16 residues. DNA for the CDR3: TGTGCCAGCAGGCCGGAAGGGGGACAGGGTATCTATGGCTACACCTTC. It translates to CASRPEGGQGIYGYTF.

The CDR3 nucleotides are TGTGCCAGCAGCGTGGGCTTTACCGGGGAGCTGTTTTTT. Residues: CASSVGFTGELFF. The chain is built from TRBV9 and TRBJ2-2; D not resolved. The germline CDR1 and CDR2 sequences are SGDLS and YYNGEE. The CDR3 spans 13 residues. V was cut by 2 bases and J by 5 bases, with 7 bases left in between.

The J gene is TRBJ2-7, the V gene TRBV6-1; D remains ambiguous. Germline V lookup: CDR1 MNHNS, CDR2 SASEGT. V lost 8 bases and J 3 bases, leaving 5 bases between the germline ends. CDR3 size: 10 residues. This chain's CDR3 is CASGIYEQYF. The CDR3 nucleotides are TGTGCCAGCGGCATCTACGAGCAGTACTTC.

V gene TRBV5-4 combines with J gene TRBJ1-6; TRBD1 agrees at 11 bases. CDR3 length equals 16 residues. Germline CDR1 reads SGHNT; CDR2 reads YYREEE (reference sequence). J lost 8 bases, V lost 2 bases, and 6 bases had no gene match. The CDR3 is CASSLADRGLDSPLHF. The CDR3 nucleotides are TGTGCCAGCAGCTTAGCGGACAGGGGGCTGGATTCACCCCTCCACTTT.

V usage is TRBV11-2 and J usage is TRBJ2-1; D not resolved. Germline loops: CDR1 SGHAT, CDR2 FQNNGV. The CDR3 is 14 residues long. The V gene lost 0 bases and the J gene lost 3 bases, with 6 bases spanning the gap. The CDR3 nucleotides are TGTGCCAGCAGCTTAGATAACAGCTACAATGAGCAGTTCTTC. Its protein is CASSLDNSYNEQFF.

The chain has TRBV28 and TRBJ1-4; a weak D match, TRBD1 (5 bases). The CDR3 is 17 amino acids. V was shortened by 5 bases and J by 2 bases, with 18 bases between the two germline ends. Germline values: CDR1 MDHEN, CDR2 SYDVKM. CDR3 in amino acids: CASSTQRRGTTNEKLFF. In nucleotides, the CDR3 is TGTGCCAGCAGTACACAAAGAAGGGGCACCACTAATGAAAAACTGTTTTTT.

The CDR3 sequence: CASSWALRDTGELFF. For the CDR3, the DNA is TGTGCCAGTAGTTGGGCTTTAAGAGACACCGGGGAGCTGTTTTTT. The rearrangement joins TRBV19 to TRBJ2-2; D remains ambiguous. The CDR3 length is 15 residues. V was trimmed by 5 bases and J by 3 bases, leaving 13 bases between them. Germline values: CDR1 LNHDA, CDR2 SQIVND (reference sequence).

This clone is a singleton in its sample. This chain links TRBV4-1 with TRBJ1-5; 7 nucleotides agree with TRBD1. Germline V gene data show CDR1 as MGHRA and CDR2 as YSYEKL. The CDR3 is 15 residues long. V was clipped by 3 bases and J by 1 base; unmatched bases: 3. CDR3 sequence (DNA): TGCGCCAGCAGCCAGGTGACAGGGAGCAATCAGCCCCAGCATTTT. Translating gives CASSQVTGSNQPQHF.

The chain couples TRBV5-1 to TRBJ1-2; no definite D call. The CDR3 runs to 12 residues. Germline loops: CDR1 SGHRS, CDR2 YFSETQ. Trimming removed 2 bases at V and 4 bases at J, with 6 bases between. The CDR3 nucleotides read TGCGCCAGCAGCTTTTACGGCTATGGCTACACCTTC. Translation gives CASSFYGYGYTF.

The chain has TRBV2 and TRBJ2-7, with D perhaps matching TRBD2 (5 bases). The ends were cut back, 2 bases at V and 3 bases at J, with 8 bases in the middle. This CDR3 region has 13 residues. The germline V gene encodes CDR1 SNHLY and CDR2 FYNNEI. The CDR3 DNA reads TGTGCCAGCAGTGAACGGGGAGACTACGAGCAGTACTTC. Translated, it gives CASSERGDYEQYF.

The genes are TRBV27 and TRBJ1-2; the D is unclear. The V and J ends lost 6 bases and 4 bases respectively, with 9 bases between them. The V gene's germline CDR1 is MNHEY and CDR2 SMNVEV (reference sequence). CDR3 length: 12 amino acids. The CDR3 sequence: CASRTGFYGYTF. As DNA, the CDR3 is TGTGCCAGCAGGACGGGATTCTATGGCTACACCTTC.

The chain combines TRBV12-5 with TRBJ1-2, with 8 positions matching TRBD1. The CDR3 is made up of 16 amino acids. Germline-derived CDR1 and CDR2 are LGHNT and FRNRAP. V shed 1 base, J shed 1 base, and the junction held 5 bases outside the gene matches. The CDR3 coding sequence is TGTGCTAGTGGTTTGGATCGGACAGGGTATAACTATGGCTACACCTTC. It translates to CASGLDRTGYNYGYTF. The full variable domain, with the rest looked up from reference TRBV12-5 and TRBJ1-2, is DARVTQTPRHKVTEMGQEVTMRCQPILGHNTVFWYRQTMMQGLELLAYFRNRAPLDDSGMPKDRFSAEMPDATLATLKIQPSEPRDSAVYFCASGLDRTGYNYGYTFGSGTRLTVV.

The chain's CDR3 is CASSQGGRGPYEQYF. CDR3 sequence (DNA): TGCGCCAGCAGCCAAGGCGGTCGCGGCCCCTACGAGCAGTACTTC. The genes are TRBV4-3 and TRBJ2-7; no firm D call. There are 15 residues in the CDR3. CDR1 and CDR2 (germline): LGHNA, YSLEER. V lost 1 base and J lost 2, with 12 bases in between.